This entry concerns a single T cell receptor beta chain. What it binds is unknown. Autologous stem cell transplantation was followed by relapse in every patient, and brentuximab vedotin exposure varied. The best responses consisted of complete response, partial response or progressive disease. These data come from a study of PD-1 blockade in classical Hodgkin lymphoma. Study outcomes and limitations: Healthy donors reportedly exceeded newly diagnosed patients in baseline TCR diversity. Repertoire differences lack defined causes, possibly disease activity or prior therapy. The diversity seen at baseline in complete responders resembled that of newly diagnosed patients.

V was trimmed by 3 bases and J by 6 bases, leaving 8 bases between them. Germline V gene lookup returns CDR1 SGHVS and CDR2 FNYEAQ. The CDR3 has 12 residues. The repertoire was sequenced with immunoSEQ multiplex PCR; TCRdb's copy has only in-frame clones and lacks some. The table records tens of thousands of clones, around 90% of them present only once. The genes are TRBV7-6 and TRBJ1-1; no clear D. The sample consisted of peripheral blood mononuclear cells (PBMCs), taken at baseline. This clonotype originated in a human donor with classical Hodgkin lymphoma. CDR3 bases: TGTGCCAGCAGCTTTATGGTCCCTGAAGCTTTCTTT. It translates to CASSFMVPEAFF.